A single sample gave rise to the 32 T cell receptor beta chains below, sequenced in a study of T-cell reconstitution after alpha-beta-depleted transplantation in children. Unique molecular identifiers were used in preparing the TCRbeta library. TCRdb used MiXCR to reprocess the PCR reads, holding one entry per CDR3 protein. The sample holds 70,000 to 95,000 distinct CDR3 sequences, roughly 16% seen once. This specimen consisted of PBMCs, mostly from graft donor cells, obtained 180 days after TCRalphabeta/CD19-depleted stem cell transplant. The receptors were gathered from a male patient between 2 and 10 years old who had a stem cell transplant for acute lymphoblastic leukemia, so the T cells may come from the graft donor.

This chain uses TRBV3-1 with TRBJ2-5; a weak D match, TRBD1 (6 bases). Germline CDR1 is LGHDT and CDR2 is YNNKEL (reference sequence). V dropped 7 bases and J dropped 1 base, with 16 bases sitting between them. This CDR3 region has 15 residues. DNA for the CDR3: TGTGCCAGCAAAGAGACAGGCGGAGTCCAAGAGACCCAGTACTTC. It yields the protein CASKETGGVQETQYF.

V gene TRBV20-1 combines with J gene TRBJ1-6; 7 bases agree with TRBD1. Germline V gene data show CDR1 as DFQATT and CDR2 as SNEGSKA (reference sequence). CDR3 length equals 16 residues. Trimming took 5 bases from V and 7 from J; bases not matched to a gene: 14. CDR3: CSAEINRGWINSPLHF. CDR3 DNA sequence: TGCAGTGCTGAAATCAACAGGGGATGGATCAATTCACCCCTCCACTTT.

V is TRBV7-9 and J is TRBJ2-1; D may correspond to TRBD1 or TRBD2 (5 bases each). CDR1 and CDR2 from the germline V gene are SEHNR and FQNEAQ (reference sequence). The V gene lost 6 bases and the J gene lost 1 base, with 13 bases spanning the gap. CDR3 length: 15 amino acids. This chain's CDR3 is CASRGVTESYNEQFF. CDR3 in DNA: TGTGCCAGCAGGGGGGTAACGGAATCCTACAATGAGCAGTTCTTC.

V and J are TRBV12-3 or TRBV12-4 and TRBJ1-4, with D hard to call. The CDR3 runs to 16 residues. The germline V and J ends were trimmed by 6 bases and 0 bases, with 14 bases remaining between them. The CDR3 here is CASSLSREATNEKLFF. The CDR3 nucleotides are TGTGCCAGCAGCCTAAGCCGAGAGGCAACTAATGAAAAACTGTTTTTT.

This clonotype has just a few counts. CDR3 in amino acids: CASSPTMSPLDEQYF. CDR3 nucleotide sequence: TGTGCCAGCAGCCCCACGATGAGTCCTTTAGACGAGCAGTACTTC. The gene calls are TRBV7-2 and TRBJ2-7; D unresolved. CDR3 length: 15 amino acids. V dropped 5 bases and J dropped 5 bases, with 19 bases sitting between them. Germline-derived CDR1 and CDR2 are SGHTA and FQGNSA. Together with reference TRBV7-2 and TRBJ2-7, the CDR3 gives the full variable domain: GAGVSQSPSNKVTEKGKDVELRCDPISGHTALYWYRQSLGQGLEFLIYFQGNSAPDKSGLPSDRFSAERTGGSVSTLTIQRTQQEDSAVYLCASSPTMSPLDEQYFGPGTRLTVT.

This clonotype was seen repeatedly, ten times or more. This chain joins TRBV7-2 and TRBJ1-2; 7 nucleotides agree with TRBD1. There are 14 residues in the CDR3. Germline V gene sequence: CDR1 SGHTA, CDR2 FQGNSA. V gave up 7 bases and J gave up 4 bases; unmatched junction bases: 9. The CDR3 sequence is CASTREGASYGYTF. Here the CDR3 DNA reads TGTGCCAGCACCAGGGAGGGGGCTAGCTATGGCTACACCTTC.

This clonotype was observed many times. The chain employs TRBV20-1 and TRBJ2-7; TRBD2 matches at 8 bases. Trimming cost V 1 base and J 4 bases; bases outside gene matches: 12. In germline, CDR1 is DFQATT, CDR2 SNEGSKA (reference sequence). The CDR3 is made up of 16 amino acids. The CDR3 loop is CSARGSGQRGRYEQYF. The CDR3 nucleotides read TGCAGTGCTAGAGGTTCCGGACAGCGCGGGAGGTACGAGCAGTACTTC.

The rearrangement joins TRBV27 to TRBJ2-1; D call uncertain. V was pared by 0 bases and J by 2 bases, with 14 bases between. Germline CDR1 and CDR2: MNHEY and SMNVEV (reference sequence). This CDR3 has 17 residues. In DNA, the CDR3 is TGTGCCAGCAGTTTATCTTGGGTGGGGATAACCTACAATGAGCAGTTCTTC. Protein sequence: CASSLSWVGITYNEQFF.

This clonotype was counted a few times. The chain carries TRBV7-2 and TRBJ2-7; 9 nucleotides match TRBD2. The CDR3 length is 17 residues. The trim removed 6 bases at V and 3 bases at J, leaving 15 bases unmatched. Germline CDR1 and CDR2: SGHTA and FQGNSA. CDR3 in DNA: TGTGCCAGCAGTACGTGGGGAAGCGGGGGGACGATCTACGAGCAGTACTTC. Amino acids: CASSTWGSGGTIYEQYF. Combining the CDR3 with reference TRBV7-2 and TRBJ2-7 gives the whole variable domain GAGVSQSPSNKVTEKGKDVELRCDPISGHTALYWYRQSLGQGLEFLIYFQGNSAPDKSGLPSDRFSAERTGGSVSTLTIQRTQQEDSAVYLCASSTWGSGGTIYEQYFGPGTRLTVT.

This clonotype was seen a handful of times. The genes are TRBV5-6 and TRBJ1-2; D is possibly TRBD1 (6 bases). Germline CDR1 and CDR2: SGHDT and YYEEEE. The V end was cut by 4 bases, the J end by 4 bases, with 20 bases between. This CDR3 region has 16 residues. Here the CDR3 reads CASSPSEEQGLYGYTF. CDR3 coding DNA: TGTGCCAGCAGCCCCTCGGAGGAACAGGGACTCTATGGCTACACCTTC.

The V and J genes are TRBV30 and TRBJ2-4; D remains unclear. Trimming stripped 4 bases from V and 2 bases from J, with 3 bases between. Germline CDR1 is GTSNPN and CDR2 is SVGIG (reference sequence). The CDR3 contains 11 residues. In nucleotides, the CDR3 is TGTGCCTGGATGACCAAAAACATTCAGTACTTC. Translating gives CAWMTKNIQYF. The variable domain in full, with the rest retrieved from reference TRBV30 and TRBJ2-4, is SQTIHQWPATLVQPVGSPLSLECTVEGTSNPNLYWYRQAAGRGLQLLFYSVGIGQISSEVPQNLSASRPQDRQFILSSKKLLLSDSGFYLCAWMTKNIQYFGAGTRLSVL.

The V and J genes are TRBV7-9 and TRBJ1-6; the D gene is possibly TRBD1 (6 bases). CDR3 length: 17 amino acids. Germline V gene data show CDR1 as SEHNR and CDR2 as FQNEAQ (reference sequence). Trimming took off 1 base at V and 8 bases at J, with 18 bases between the two ends. This CDR3 reads CASSLGETGLRDSPLHF. Written as DNA, the CDR3 is TGTGCCAGCAGCTTAGGGGAGACAGGCCTTAGGGATTCACCCCTCCACTTT.

This clonotype was picked up many times. This chain connects TRBV29-1 to TRBJ2-7, with D maybe TRBD2 (5 bases). The germline V and J ends were trimmed by 7 bases and 6 bases, with 19 bases remaining between them. The CDR3 length is 13 residues. Germline CDR1 SQVTM, CDR2 ANQGSEA. The CDR3, as DNA: TGCAGCGCCCGTGGAGGTAGAATCTCCGAGCAGTACTTC. Encoded protein: CSARGGRISEQYF.

The chain employs TRBV7-2 and TRBJ2-7; 9 bases line up with TRBD1. Trimming cost V 2 bases and J 4 bases; bases outside gene matches: 9. CDR3 size: 16 residues. Germline-derived CDR1 and CDR2 are SGHTA and FQGNSA. In nucleotides, the CDR3 is TGTGCCAGCAGCTTAACATCTGACAGGGGGTCTTACGAGCAGTACTTC. Its protein is CASSLTSDRGSYEQYF.

This clonotype was counted many times. This chain joins TRBV20-1 and TRBJ2-7, with 10 positions matching TRBD1. J lost 6 bases, V lost 3 bases, and 5 bases had no gene match. The germline V gene has CDR1 DFQATT and CDR2 SNEGSKA (reference sequence). CDR3 length: 13 residues. CDR3 sequence (DNA): TGCAGTGCTAGGGGACAGGGGAACGGCGAGCAGTACTTC. Encoded protein: CSARGQGNGEQYF.

This clonotype was observed a handful of times. The chain couples TRBV24-1 to TRBJ2-1; D is uncertain. Germline CDR1 and CDR2: KGHDR and SFDVKD. The CDR3 has 14 residues. The V end lost 2 bases, the J end lost 10 bases, and 14 bases lay between the germline ends. CDR3 sequence: CATSDSRTYDEQFF. DNA of the CDR3: TGTGCCACCAGTGATTCAAGGACGTACGACGAGCAGTTCTTC.

This clonotype was observed a handful of times. This chain uses TRBV5-1 with TRBJ1-2; D perhaps matches TRBD1 (6 bases). Germline V gene lookup returns CDR1 SGHRS and CDR2 YFSETQ. The CDR3 has 13 amino acids. Trimming shortened V by 2 bases and J by 7 bases, and 12 bases separated the two germline ends. The CDR3 DNA sequence: TGCGCCAGCAGCTTCAACAGGGATGCTGGCTACACCTTC. Translated: CASSFNRDAGYTF.

This clonotype was seen only a few times. The J gene is TRBJ1-1, the V gene TRBV5-1, with D possibly matching TRBD1 (5 bases). Germline V gives CDR1 SGHRS, CDR2 YFSETQ. V was pared by 4 bases and J by 5 bases, with 12 bases between. The CDR3 contains 13 residues. The CDR3 sequence: CASSTRQTTEAFF. The CDR3 bases are TGCGCCAGCAGCACTCGACAGACTACTGAAGCTTTCTTT.

This chain links TRBV11-2 with TRBJ1-2, with no clear D. The CDR3 loop spans 12 amino acids. Deletions cut 8 bases from V and 2 bases from J, with 9 bases between. Germline CDR1 and CDR2: SGHAT and FQNNGV. The CDR3 nucleotides are TGTGCCAGCTCCGGACGGAACTATGGCTACACCTTC. Its protein product is CASSGRNYGYTF.

J is TRBJ2-7 and V is TRBV7-2; either TRBD1 or TRBD2 may fit D (5 bases each). Germline assignment: CDR1 SGHTA and CDR2 FQGNSA. The length of the CDR3 is 15 residues. V lost 3 bases and J lost 7, with 19 bases in between. CDR3 protein: CASSLARDPLREQYF. CDR3 sequence (DNA): TGTGCCAGCAGCTTGGCACGGGACCCTTTAAGGGAGCAGTACTTC.

This chain joins TRBV27 and TRBJ2-1; 9 bases fit TRBD2. From germline, CDR1 is MNHEY and CDR2 SMNVEV (reference sequence). The CDR3 has 14 residues. With V trimmed by 10 bases and J by 2 bases, 6 bases remained unmatched. The CDR3 DNA reads as TGTGCCACCGTAGCGGGAGCAACCTACAATGAGCAGTTCTTC. This sequence encodes CATVAGATYNEQFF.

There are a few counts of this clonotype. This rearrangement joins TRBV5-8 to TRBJ1-1; D not resolved. Germline V CDR1 and CDR2: SGHTS, YDEGEE. V was shortened by 2 bases and J by 7 bases, with 6 bases between the two germline ends. The CDR3 consists of 11 residues. The CDR3 DNA sequence: TGTGCCAGCAGCTTAGCCCTTGAAGCTTTCTTT. Protein product: CASSLALEAFF.

The table lists this clonotype with a few counts. This chain joins TRBV12-3 or TRBV12-4 and TRBJ2-2; D gene ambiguous. With 3 bases removed from V and 2 bases from J, the gap between germline ends came to 7 bases. The CDR3 has 14 residues. CDR3 amino acids: CASSLAHNTGELFF. As DNA, the CDR3 is TGTGCCAGCAGTTTGGCGCACAACACCGGGGAGCTGTTTTTT.

This clonotype has just a few counts. The chain carries TRBV5-1 and TRBJ2-2; D is possibly TRBD1 (5 bases). This CDR3 spans 9 amino acids. Per the germline V gene, CDR1 is SGHRS and CDR2 is YFSETQ. CDR3 in amino acids: CSGYGELFF. As DNA, the CDR3 is TGCTCAGGGTACGGGGAGCTGTTTTTT.

This clonotype came up a few times. In nucleotides, the CDR3 is TGCAGCGTAGAGTCGCTAGGACAGTTGAACACCGGGGAGCTGTTTTTT. Encoded protein: CSVESLGQLNTGELFF. The chain couples TRBV29-1 to TRBJ2-2; D may be TRBD1 (6 bases). The V end lost 6 bases, the J end lost 1 base, and 18 bases lay between the germline ends. The CDR3 extends over 16 amino acids. CDR1 SQVTM and CDR2 ANQGSEA come from the germline V gene.

V is TRBV20-1 and J is TRBJ2-6; 8 bases map to TRBD1. With V trimmed by 3 bases and J by 4 bases, 14 bases remained unmatched. CDR3 length equals 18 residues. Looked up from germline, CDR1 is DFQATT and CDR2 is SNEGSKA (reference sequence). CDR3 coding DNA: TGCAGTGCTAGCCCTCCCCGGACAGGGTTCATCGGGGCCAACGTCCTGACTTTC. Amino acid sequence: CSASPPRTGFIGANVLTF.

This CDR3 reads CASSLPGTGAKNGELFF. In DNA form, the CDR3 reads TGTGCCAGCAGCTTACCCGGGACAGGGGCTAAAAACGGGGAGCTGTTTTTT. The chain recombines TRBV5-5 with TRBJ2-2; 10 bases line up with TRBD1. J was trimmed by 7 bases and V by 2 bases; bases with no gene match: 11. CDR3 length: 17 residues. Germline CDR1 and CDR2: SGHKS and YYEKEE (reference sequence).

This clonotype was seen only a few times. The rearrangement joins TRBV3-1 to TRBJ1-1; D is unresolved. V lost 3 bases and J lost 0, with 8 bases in between. The CDR3 has 14 amino acids. Germline V gives CDR1 LGHDT, CDR2 YNNKEL (reference sequence). The CDR3 is CASSHGEMNTEAFF. Written as DNA, the CDR3 is TGTGCCAGCAGCCATGGGGAAATGAACACTGAAGCTTTCTTT.

CDR3 sequence reads: CASSSWTGNTEAFF. In DNA form, the CDR3 reads TGCGCCAGCAGCTCTTGGACAGGCAACACTGAAGCTTTCTTT. This chain joins TRBV5-1 and TRBJ1-1, with 7 bases identical to TRBD1. V shed 3 bases, J shed 2 bases, and the junction held 4 bases outside the gene matches. Germline CDR1 SGHRS, CDR2 YFSETQ. This CDR3 spans 14 amino acids.

This clonotype occurred a few times. The rearrangement joins TRBV20-1 to TRBJ1-4; the D is unclear. The germline V gene encodes CDR1 DFQATT and CDR2 SNEGSKA (reference sequence). The CDR3 sequence is 15 residues long. Trimming cost V 0 bases and J 7 bases, with 15 bases left between them. The CDR3 loop reads CSARDERVGSEKLFF. CDR3 nucleotides: TGCAGTGCTAGAGATGAAAGGGTAGGGAGTGAAAAACTGTTTTTT.

Many counts were recorded for this clonotype. V is TRBV7-6 and J is TRBJ2-1; weak D call: TRBD1 (6 bases). CDR1 is SGHVS, CDR2 FNYEAQ, per germline. The CDR3 is made up of 14 amino acids. Trimming shortened V by 5 bases and J by 4 bases, and 12 bases separated the two germline ends. CDR3: CASSPRQVYNEQFF. DNA for the CDR3: TGTGCCAGCAGCCCTCGACAGGTTTACAATGAGCAGTTCTTC.

The V gene is TRBV20-1, the J gene TRBJ2-5; a weak D match, TRBD2 (5 bases). CDR3 length: 12 amino acids. The V and J ends lost 6 bases and 5 bases respectively, with 13 bases between them. Germline V CDR1 and CDR2: DFQATT, SNEGSKA (reference sequence). The CDR3 protein is CSARGMRETQYF. Written as DNA, the CDR3 is TGCAGTGCCCGAGGGATGAGGGAGACCCAGTACTTC.